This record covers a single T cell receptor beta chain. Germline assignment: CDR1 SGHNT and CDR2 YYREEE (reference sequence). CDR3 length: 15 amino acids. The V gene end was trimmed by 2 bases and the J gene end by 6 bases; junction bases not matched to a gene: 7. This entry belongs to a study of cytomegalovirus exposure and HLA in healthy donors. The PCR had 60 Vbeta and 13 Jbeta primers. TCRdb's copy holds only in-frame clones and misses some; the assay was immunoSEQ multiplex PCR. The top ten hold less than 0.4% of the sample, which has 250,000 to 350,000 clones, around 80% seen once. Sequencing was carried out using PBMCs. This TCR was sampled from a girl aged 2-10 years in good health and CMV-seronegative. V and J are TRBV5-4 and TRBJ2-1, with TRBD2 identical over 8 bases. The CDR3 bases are TGTGCCAGCAGCTTTGGGACTAGGATAATCAATGAGCAGTTCTTC. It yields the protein CASSFGTRIINEQFF.